These T cell receptor beta chains were read from a single sample in a study of T cells of healthy individuals. TCRdb re-called the 5' RACE reads through MiXCR, storing one row per CDR3 protein. The sample contains around 63,000 distinct CDR3 sequences, 15% to 20% of which appear only once. The receptors were sampled from a human donor in good health. The conserved cysteine and the conserved F or W are not part of the CDR3 here. Where a row states a size, it is once, few, many or the class of an expanded clone; other rows omit it.

V gene	J gene	clone size	CDR3 protein
TRBV29-1	TRBJ2-1	few	SVGTGSHNYNEQF
TRBV2	TRBJ2-3	few	ASSEGGSTLDTQY
TRBV12-3/TRBV12-4	TRBJ1-2	many	ASTLVGGQNYGYT
TRBV29-1	TRBJ2-7	NA	SVGQGGFRGEQY
TRBV20-1	TRBJ2-5	many	SARDARGQWGTQY
TRBV27	TRBJ2-1	many	ASSSFVGTYNEQF
TRBV12-3/TRBV12-4	TRBJ1-1	NA	ASSLWGAEAF
TRBV12-3/TRBV12-4	TRBJ2-3	NA	ASSPAGGRLTDTQY
TRBV20-1	TRBJ2-5	NA	SARVWGLAGEETQY
TRBV20-1	TRBJ1-5	NA	SASNRDQPQH
TRBV12-3/TRBV12-4	TRBJ2-3	many	ASTISTSGSTDTQY
TRBV10-3	TRBJ1-2	NA	AISAGVDEIYGYT
TRBV25-1	TRBJ2-7	many	ASSTPGIPNYEQY
TRBV7-9	TRBJ1-1	many	ASSFLDTGNTEAF
TRBV7-3	TRBJ2-3	NA	ASSLDRADTQY